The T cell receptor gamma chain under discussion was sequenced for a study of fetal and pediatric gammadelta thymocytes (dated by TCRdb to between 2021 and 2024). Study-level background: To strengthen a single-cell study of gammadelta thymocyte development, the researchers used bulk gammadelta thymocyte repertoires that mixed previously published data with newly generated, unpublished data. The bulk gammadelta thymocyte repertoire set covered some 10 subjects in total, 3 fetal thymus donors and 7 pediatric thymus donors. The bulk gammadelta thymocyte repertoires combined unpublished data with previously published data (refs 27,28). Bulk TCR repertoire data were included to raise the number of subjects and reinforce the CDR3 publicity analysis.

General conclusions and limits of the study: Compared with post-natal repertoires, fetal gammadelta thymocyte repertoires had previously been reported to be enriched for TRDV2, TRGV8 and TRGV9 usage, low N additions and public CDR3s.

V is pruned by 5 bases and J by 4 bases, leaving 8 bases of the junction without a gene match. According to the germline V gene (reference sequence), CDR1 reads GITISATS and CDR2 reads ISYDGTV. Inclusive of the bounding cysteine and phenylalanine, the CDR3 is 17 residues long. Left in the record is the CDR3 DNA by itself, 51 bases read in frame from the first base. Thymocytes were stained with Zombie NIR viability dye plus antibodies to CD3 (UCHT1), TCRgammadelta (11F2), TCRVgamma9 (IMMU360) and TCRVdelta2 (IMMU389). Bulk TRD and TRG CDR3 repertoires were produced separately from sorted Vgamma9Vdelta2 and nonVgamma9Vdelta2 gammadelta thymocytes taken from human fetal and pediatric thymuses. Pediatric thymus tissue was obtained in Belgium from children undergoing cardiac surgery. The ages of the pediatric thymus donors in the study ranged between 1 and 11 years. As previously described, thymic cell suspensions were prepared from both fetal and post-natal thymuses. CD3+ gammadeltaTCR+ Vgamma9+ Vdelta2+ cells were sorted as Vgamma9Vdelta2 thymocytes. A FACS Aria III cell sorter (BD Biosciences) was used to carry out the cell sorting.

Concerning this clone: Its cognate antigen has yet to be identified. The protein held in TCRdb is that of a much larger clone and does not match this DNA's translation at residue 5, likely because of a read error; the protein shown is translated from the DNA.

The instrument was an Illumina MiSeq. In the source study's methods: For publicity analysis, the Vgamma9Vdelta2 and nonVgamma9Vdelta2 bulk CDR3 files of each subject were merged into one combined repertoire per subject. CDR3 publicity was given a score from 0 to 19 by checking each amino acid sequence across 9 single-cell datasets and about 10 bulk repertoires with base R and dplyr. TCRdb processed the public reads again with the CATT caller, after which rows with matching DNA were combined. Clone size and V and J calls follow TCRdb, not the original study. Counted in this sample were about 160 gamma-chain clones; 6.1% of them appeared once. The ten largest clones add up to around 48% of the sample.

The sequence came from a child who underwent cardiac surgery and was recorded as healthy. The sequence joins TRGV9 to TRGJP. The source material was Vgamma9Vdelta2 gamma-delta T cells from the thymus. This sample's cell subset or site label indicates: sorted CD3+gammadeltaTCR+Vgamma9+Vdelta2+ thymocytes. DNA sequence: TGTGCCTTGTGGGGGCCCACTCAAGAGTTGGGCAAAAAAATCAAGGTATTT. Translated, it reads CALWGPTQELGKKIKVF.